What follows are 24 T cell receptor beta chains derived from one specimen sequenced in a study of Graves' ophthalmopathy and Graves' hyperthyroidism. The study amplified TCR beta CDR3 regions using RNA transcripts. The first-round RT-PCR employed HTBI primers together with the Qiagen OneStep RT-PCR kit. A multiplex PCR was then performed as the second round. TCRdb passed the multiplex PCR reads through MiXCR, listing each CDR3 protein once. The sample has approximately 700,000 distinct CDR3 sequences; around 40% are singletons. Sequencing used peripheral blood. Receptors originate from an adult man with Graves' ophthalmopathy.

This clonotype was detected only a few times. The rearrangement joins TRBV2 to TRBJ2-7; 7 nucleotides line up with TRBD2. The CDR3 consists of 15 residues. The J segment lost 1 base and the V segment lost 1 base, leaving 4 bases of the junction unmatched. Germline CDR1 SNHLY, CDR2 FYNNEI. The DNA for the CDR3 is TGTGCCAGCAGTGAAGAGGGAGGGCCTTCCTACGAGCAGTACTTC. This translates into CASSEEGGPSYEQYF.

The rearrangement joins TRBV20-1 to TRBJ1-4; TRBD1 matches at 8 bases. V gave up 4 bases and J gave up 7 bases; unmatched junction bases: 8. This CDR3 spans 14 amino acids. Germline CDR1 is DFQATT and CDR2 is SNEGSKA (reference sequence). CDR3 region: CSATTGGAGEKLFF. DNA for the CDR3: TGCAGTGCTACAACAGGGGGAGCTGGTGAAAAACTGTTTTTT.

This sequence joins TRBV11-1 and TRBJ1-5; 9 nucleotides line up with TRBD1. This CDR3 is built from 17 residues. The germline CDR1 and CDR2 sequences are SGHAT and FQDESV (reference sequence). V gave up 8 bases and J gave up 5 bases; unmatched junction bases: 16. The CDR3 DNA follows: TGTGCCAGCTCACCACGTTCCGGGACAGGGCGGCATCAGCCCCAGCATTTT. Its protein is CASSPRSGTGRHQPQHF.

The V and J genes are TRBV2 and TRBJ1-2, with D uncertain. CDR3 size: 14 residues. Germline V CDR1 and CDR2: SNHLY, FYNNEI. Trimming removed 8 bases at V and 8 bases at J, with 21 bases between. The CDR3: CASSPAAGMEGYTF. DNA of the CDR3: TGTGCCAGCTCACCAGCCGCGGGGATGGAGGGCTACACCTTC.

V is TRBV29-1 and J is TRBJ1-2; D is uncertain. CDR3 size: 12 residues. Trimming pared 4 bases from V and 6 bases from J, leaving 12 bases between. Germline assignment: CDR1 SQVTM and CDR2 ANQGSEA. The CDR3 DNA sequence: TGCAGCGTTGTGACGGTCCAGGATGGCTACACCTTC. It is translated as CSVVTVQDGYTF.

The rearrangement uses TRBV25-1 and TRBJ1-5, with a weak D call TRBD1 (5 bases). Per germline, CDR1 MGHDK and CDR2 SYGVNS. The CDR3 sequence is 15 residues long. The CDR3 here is CARDGADLDNQPQHF. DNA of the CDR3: TGTGCTAGAGATGGGGCGGACCTAGACAATCAGCCCCAGCATTTT.

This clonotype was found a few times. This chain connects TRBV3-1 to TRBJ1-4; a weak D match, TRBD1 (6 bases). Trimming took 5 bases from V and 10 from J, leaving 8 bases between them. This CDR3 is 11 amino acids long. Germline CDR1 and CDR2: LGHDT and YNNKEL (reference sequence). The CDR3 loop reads CASSTRGKLFF. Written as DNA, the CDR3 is TGTGCCAGCAGCACCAGGGGAAAACTGTTTTTT.

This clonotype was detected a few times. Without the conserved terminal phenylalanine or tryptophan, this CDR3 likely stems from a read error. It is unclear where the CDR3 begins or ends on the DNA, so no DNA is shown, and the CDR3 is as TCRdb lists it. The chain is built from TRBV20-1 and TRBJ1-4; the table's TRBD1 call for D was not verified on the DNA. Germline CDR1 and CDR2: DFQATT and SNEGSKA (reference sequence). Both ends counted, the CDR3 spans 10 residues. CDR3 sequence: CSARETTGYY.

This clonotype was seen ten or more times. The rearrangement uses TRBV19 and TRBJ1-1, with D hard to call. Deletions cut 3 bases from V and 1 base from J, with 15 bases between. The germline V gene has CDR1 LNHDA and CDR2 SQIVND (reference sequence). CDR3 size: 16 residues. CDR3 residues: CASSIMGRVQNTEAFF. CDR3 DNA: TGTGCCAGTAGTATTATGGGCCGTGTCCAGAACACTGAAGCTTTCTTT.

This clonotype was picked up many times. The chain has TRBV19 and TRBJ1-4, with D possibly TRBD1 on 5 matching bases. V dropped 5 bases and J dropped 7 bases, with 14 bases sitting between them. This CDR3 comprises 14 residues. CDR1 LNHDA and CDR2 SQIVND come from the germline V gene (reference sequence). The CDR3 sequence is CASSFGGDLEKLFF. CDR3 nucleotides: TGTGCCAGTAGTTTCGGGGGAGACCTTGAAAAACTGTTTTTT.

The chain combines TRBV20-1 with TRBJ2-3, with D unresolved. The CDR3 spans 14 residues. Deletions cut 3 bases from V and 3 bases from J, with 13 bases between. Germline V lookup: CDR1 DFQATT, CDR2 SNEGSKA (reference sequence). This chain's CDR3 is CSASGFATTDTQYF. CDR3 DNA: TGCAGTGCTAGCGGGTTCGCGACAACAGATACGCAGTATTTT.

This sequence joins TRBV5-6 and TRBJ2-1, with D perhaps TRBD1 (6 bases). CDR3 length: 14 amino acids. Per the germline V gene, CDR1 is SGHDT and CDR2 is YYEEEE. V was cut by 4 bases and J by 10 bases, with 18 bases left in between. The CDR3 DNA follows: TGTGCCAGCAGCATCGGGCAGGGGTCCCGAGAGCAGTTCTTC. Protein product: CASSIGQGSREQFF.

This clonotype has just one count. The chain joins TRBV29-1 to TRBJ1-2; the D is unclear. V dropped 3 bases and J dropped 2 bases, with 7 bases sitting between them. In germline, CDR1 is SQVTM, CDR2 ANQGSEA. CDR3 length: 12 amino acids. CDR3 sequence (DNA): TGCAGCGTTGAGGACGCGAACTATGGCTACACCTTC. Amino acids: CSVEDANYGYTF.

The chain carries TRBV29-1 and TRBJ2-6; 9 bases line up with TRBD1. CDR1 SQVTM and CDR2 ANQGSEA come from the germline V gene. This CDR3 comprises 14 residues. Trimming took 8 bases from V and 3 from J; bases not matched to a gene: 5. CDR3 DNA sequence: TGCAGCAGCCGGACAGGGGATGGGGCCAACGTCCTGACTTTC. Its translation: CSSRTGDGANVLTF.

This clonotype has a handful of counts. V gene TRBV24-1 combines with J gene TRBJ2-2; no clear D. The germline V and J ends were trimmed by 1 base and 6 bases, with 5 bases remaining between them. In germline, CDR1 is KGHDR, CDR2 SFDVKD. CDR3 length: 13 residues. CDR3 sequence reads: CATSDLRSGELFF. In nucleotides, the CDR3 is TGTGCCACCAGTGATTTAAGATCCGGGGAGCTGTTTTTT.

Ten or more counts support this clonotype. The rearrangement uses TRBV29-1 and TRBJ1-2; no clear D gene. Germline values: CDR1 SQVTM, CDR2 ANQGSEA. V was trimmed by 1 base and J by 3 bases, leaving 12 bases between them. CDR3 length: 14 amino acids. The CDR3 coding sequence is TGCAGCGTTGAAGCCCCTCCCGCAGACTATGGCTACACCTTC. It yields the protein CSVEAPPADYGYTF.

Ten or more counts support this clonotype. CDR3 in DNA: TGTGCCAGCAGCCCACTGGGACAGGGGTACGGGGCCAACGTCCTGACTTTC. This sequence encodes CASSPLGQGYGANVLTF. This chain connects TRBV7-8 to TRBJ2-6; 10 positions match TRBD1. From germline, CDR1 is SGHVS and CDR2 FQNEAQ. V lost 5 bases to trimming and J lost 4 bases; unmatched junction nucleotides: 8. This CDR3 comprises 17 residues.

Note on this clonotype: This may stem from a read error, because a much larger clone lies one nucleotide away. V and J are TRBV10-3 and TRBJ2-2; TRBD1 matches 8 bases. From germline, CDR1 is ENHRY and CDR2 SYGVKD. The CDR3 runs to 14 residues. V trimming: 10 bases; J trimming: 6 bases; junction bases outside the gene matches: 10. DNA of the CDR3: TGTGCCACCTCAGGACAGGGTAACGCCGGGGAGCTGTTTTTT. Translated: CATSGQGNAGELFF.

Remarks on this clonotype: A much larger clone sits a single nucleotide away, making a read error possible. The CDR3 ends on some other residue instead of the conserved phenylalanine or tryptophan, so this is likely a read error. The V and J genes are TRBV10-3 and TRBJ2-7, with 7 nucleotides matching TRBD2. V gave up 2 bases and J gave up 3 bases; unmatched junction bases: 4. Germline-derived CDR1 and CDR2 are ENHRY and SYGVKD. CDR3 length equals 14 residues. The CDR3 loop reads CAISEQTSSYEQYL. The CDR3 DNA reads TGTGCCATCAGTGAGCAGACTAGCAGCTACGAGCAGTACCTC.

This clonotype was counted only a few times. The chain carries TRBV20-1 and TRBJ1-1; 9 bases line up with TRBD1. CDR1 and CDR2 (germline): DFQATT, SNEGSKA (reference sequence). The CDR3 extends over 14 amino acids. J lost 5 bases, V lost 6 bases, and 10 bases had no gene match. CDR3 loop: CSAANGQGKTEAFF. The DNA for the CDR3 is TGCAGTGCAGCGAACGGACAGGGGAAAACTGAAGCTTTCTTT.

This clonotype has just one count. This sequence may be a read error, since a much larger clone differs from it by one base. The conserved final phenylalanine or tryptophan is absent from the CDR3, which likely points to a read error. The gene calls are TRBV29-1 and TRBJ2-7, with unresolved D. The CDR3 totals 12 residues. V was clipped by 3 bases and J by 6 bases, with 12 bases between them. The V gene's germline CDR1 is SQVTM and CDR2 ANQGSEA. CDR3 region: CSVDLMGGEQYC. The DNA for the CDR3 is TGCAGCGTTGACCTCATGGGTGGCGAGCAGTACTGC.

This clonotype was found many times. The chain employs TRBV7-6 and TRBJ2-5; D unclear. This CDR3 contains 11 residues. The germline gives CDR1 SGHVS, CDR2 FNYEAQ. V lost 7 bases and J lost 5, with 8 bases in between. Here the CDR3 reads CASISLETQYF. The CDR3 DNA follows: TGTGCCAGCATCTCCCTGGAGACCCAGTACTTC.

The CDR3 region is CSARDGGDGYTF. The CDR3, as DNA: TGCAGTGCTAGAGACGGGGGGGATGGCTACACCTTC. The gene calls are TRBV20-1 and TRBJ1-2; TRBD1 is a possible D gene (5 bases). The CDR3 runs to 12 residues. Trimming stripped 0 bases from V and 6 bases from J, with 8 bases between. Germline CDR1 DFQATT, CDR2 SNEGSKA (reference sequence).

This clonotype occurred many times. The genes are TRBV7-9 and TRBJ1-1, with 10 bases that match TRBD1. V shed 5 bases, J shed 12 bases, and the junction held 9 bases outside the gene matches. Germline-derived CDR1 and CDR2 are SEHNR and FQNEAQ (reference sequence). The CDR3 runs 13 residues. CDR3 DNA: TGTGCCAGCAGCCCAACGGGACAGGGGAAATCTTTCTTT. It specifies CASSPTGQGKSFF.